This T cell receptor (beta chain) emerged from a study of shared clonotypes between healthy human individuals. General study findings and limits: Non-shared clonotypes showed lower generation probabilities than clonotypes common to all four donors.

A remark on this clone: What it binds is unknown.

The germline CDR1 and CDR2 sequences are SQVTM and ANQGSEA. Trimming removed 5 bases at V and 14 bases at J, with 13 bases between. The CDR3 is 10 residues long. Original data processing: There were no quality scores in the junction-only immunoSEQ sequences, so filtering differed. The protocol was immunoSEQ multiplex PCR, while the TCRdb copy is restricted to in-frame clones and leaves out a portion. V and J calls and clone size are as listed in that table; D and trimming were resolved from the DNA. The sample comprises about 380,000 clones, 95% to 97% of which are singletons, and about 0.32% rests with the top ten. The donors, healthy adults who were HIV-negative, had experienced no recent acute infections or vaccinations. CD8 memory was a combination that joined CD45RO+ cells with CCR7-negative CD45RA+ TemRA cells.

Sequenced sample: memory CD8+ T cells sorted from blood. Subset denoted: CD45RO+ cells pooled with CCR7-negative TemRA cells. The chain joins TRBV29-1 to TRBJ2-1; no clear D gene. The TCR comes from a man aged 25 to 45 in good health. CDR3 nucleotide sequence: TGCAGCGTTATAGGTCTAGTCGAGTTCTTC. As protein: CSVIGLVEFF.